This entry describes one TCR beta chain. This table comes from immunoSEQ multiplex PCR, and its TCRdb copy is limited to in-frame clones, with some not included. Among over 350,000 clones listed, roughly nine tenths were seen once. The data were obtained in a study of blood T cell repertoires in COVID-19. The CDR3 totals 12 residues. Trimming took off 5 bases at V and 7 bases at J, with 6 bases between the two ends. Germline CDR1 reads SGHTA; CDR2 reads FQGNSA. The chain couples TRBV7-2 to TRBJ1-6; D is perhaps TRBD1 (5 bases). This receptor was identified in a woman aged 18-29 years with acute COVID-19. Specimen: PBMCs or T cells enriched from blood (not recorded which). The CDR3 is CASSRQNSPLHF. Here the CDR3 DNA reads TGTGCCAGCAGCCGACAGAATTCACCCCTCCACTTT.